Listed here are 20 T cell receptor beta chains from one sample, sequenced in a study of shared clonotypes between healthy human individuals. Positively selected for CCR7, the CD45RO-negative cells used as naive CD8 cells excluded terminally differentiated effector memory CD45RA+ cells. TCRdb's copy holds only in-frame clones and misses some; the assay was immunoSEQ multiplex PCR. The sample consists of just over 2,000,000 clones, around 96% of them appearing once. Sequencing was performed on naive CD8+ T cells sorted from blood. These receptors were collected from a man aged 18 to 30 in good health.

The gene calls are TRBV9 and TRBJ1-4; D ambiguous. The CDR3 has 15 amino acids. V was trimmed by 0 bases and J by 8 bases, leaving 14 bases between them. CDR1 is SGDLS, CDR2 YYNGEE, per germline. CDR3 DNA sequence: TGTGCCAGCAGCGTAGGAAGGGTCCAAGGGGAAAAACTGTTTTTT. Amino acid sequence: CASSVGRVQGEKLFF.

About this clone itself: Other nucleotide sequences from this sample produce the same CDR3. The V call is TRBV10-3, the J call TRBJ2-7, with 7 positions matching TRBD1. The CDR3 sequence is 12 residues long. The V gene end was trimmed by 6 bases and the J gene end by 2 bases; junction bases not matched to a gene: 1. The germline V gene has CDR1 ENHRY and CDR2 SYGVKD. The CDR3 loop reads CAIRDRTYEQYF. The CDR3 DNA is TGTGCCATCAGGGACAGGACCTACGAGCAGTACTTC.

A single count supports this clone. The V call is TRBV28, the J call TRBJ2-7; no clear D gene. Germline V CDR1 and CDR2: MDHEN, SYDVKM. This CDR3 region has 15 residues. V lost 2 bases and J lost 0, with 11 bases in between. In DNA, the CDR3 is TGTGCCAGCAGTTTAAGGGCAGGCTTCTCCTACGAGCAGTACTTC. This codes for CASSLRAGFSYEQYF.

The CDR3 DNA reads as TGTGCCAGCAGCCAAGTAGGGCAGGGGGCTTACGAGCAGTACTTC. This translates into CASSQVGQGAYEQYF. The chain is built from TRBV4-2 and TRBJ2-7; 8 bases fit TRBD1. The CDR3 runs to 15 residues. Germline V gene data show CDR1 as LGHNA and CDR2 as YNFKEQ. The ends lost 1 base at V and 4 bases at J; junction bases unmatched: 6.

CDR3 coding DNA: TGTGCCAGCAGCGACAGGGCCTTCAACTATGGCTACACCTTC. It translates to CASSDRAFNYGYTF. The chain carries TRBV14 and TRBJ1-2, with TRBD1 matching over 7 bases. The V segment lost 5 bases and the J segment 2 bases; nucleotides outside the gene matches: 5. From germline, CDR1 is SGHDN and CDR2 FVKESK. The CDR3 is made up of 14 amino acids.

The chain carries TRBV11-2 and TRBJ1-1; D gene unclear. The CDR3 is 16 amino acids. CDR1 is SGHAT, CDR2 FQNNGV, per germline. Between the trimmed V and J ends, which lost 5 bases and 4 bases, there was a span of 20 bases. DNA for the CDR3: TGTGCCAGCAGCCCCAGTTTCAAAGGTGCAGGCACTGAAGCTTTCTTT. Its translation: CASSPSFKGAGTEAFF.

The rearrangement joins TRBV6-5 to TRBJ2-7, with a tentative D call TRBD1 (5 bases). The CDR3 is 13 residues long. CDR1 MNHEY and CDR2 SVGAGI come from the germline V gene. The V gene lost 0 bases and the J gene lost 2 bases, with 5 bases spanning the gap. CDR3 sequence reads: CASSYSTAYEQYF. The DNA for the CDR3 is TGTGCCAGCAGTTACTCGACAGCCTACGAGCAGTACTTC.

V usage is TRBV19 and J usage is TRBJ1-2; D remains unclear. Looked up from germline, CDR1 is LNHDA and CDR2 is SQIVND (reference sequence). This CDR3 is 15 amino acids long. Trimming left V 0 bases short and J 4 bases short, with 12 bases between. The CDR3 bases are TGTGCCAGTAGTATAGATCTTGAGCCATTCTATGGCTACACCTTC. It encodes CASSIDLEPFYGYTF.

This clone was detected a few times. The V gene is TRBV9, the J gene TRBJ1-5, with D perhaps matching TRBD1 (5 bases). Germline assignment: CDR1 SGDLS and CDR2 YYNGEE. V lost 7 bases to trimming and J lost 3 bases, with 8 bases between them. There are 12 residues in the CDR3. CDR3 sequence reads: CASGGINQPQHF. As DNA, the CDR3 is TGTGCCAGCGGGGGGATCAATCAGCCCCAGCATTTT. Looking up the rest from reference TRBV9 and TRBJ1-5 gives the full variable domain: DSGVTQTPKHLITATGQRVTLRCSPRSGDLSVYWYQQSLDQGLQFLIQYYNGEERAKGNILERFSAQQFPDLHSELNLSSLELGDSALYFCASGGINQPQHFGDGTRLSIL.

Concerning this clone: Different DNA sequences within this sample yield the same CDR3. The genes are TRBV9 and TRBJ1-1; D unresolved. The CDR3 length is 15 residues. In germline, CDR1 is SGDLS, CDR2 YYNGEE. Trimming took off 2 bases at V and 1 base at J, with 12 bases between the two ends. The CDR3, as DNA: TGTGCCAGCAGCGTGTCGTCGGTGGGGAACACTGAAGCTTTCTTT. Protein sequence: CASSVSSVGNTEAFF.

This clone was detected only once. V and J are TRBV5-5 and TRBJ2-1; no reliable D call. V was clipped by 5 bases and J by 4 bases, with 7 bases between them. Germline V gene data show CDR1 as SGHKS and CDR2 as YYEKEE (reference sequence). The CDR3 sequence is 12 residues long. CDR3 loop: CASRGDYNEQFF. The CDR3, as DNA: TGTGCCAGCAGAGGAGATTACAATGAGCAGTTCTTC.

The chain recombines TRBV7-9 with TRBJ2-7, with D tentatively TRBD2 (6 bases). Per the germline V gene, CDR1 is SEHNR and CDR2 is FQNEAQ (reference sequence). The CDR3 is 15 residues long. V lost 6 bases to trimming and J lost 6 bases, with 21 bases between them. The CDR3 here is CASSTTYGGRGEQYF. The CDR3, as DNA: TGTGCCAGCAGTACCACGTACGGGGGTAGGGGCGAGCAGTACTTC.

The chain couples TRBV11-2 to TRBJ2-1; D may be TRBD1 (5 bases). V was clipped by 0 bases and J by 2 bases, with 11 bases between them. Germline CDR1 reads SGHAT; CDR2 reads FQNNGV. The CDR3 is made up of 16 amino acids. CDR3 residues: CASSLEGLGPYNEQFF. CDR3 sequence (DNA): TGTGCCAGCAGCTTAGAGGGGCTCGGACCCTACAATGAGCAGTTCTTC. The full variable domain, rest sourced from reference TRBV11-2 and TRBJ2-1, is EAGVAQSPRYKIIEKRQSVAFWCNPISGHATLYWYQQILGQGPKLLIQFQNNGVVDDSQLPKDRFSAERLKGVDSTLKIQPAKLEDSAVYLCASSLEGLGPYNEQFFGPGTRLTVL.

The chain has TRBV6-1 and TRBJ2-1; D gene uncertain. The CDR3 consists of 13 residues. Trimming pared 7 bases from V and 5 bases from J, leaving 12 bases between. CDR1 and CDR2 (germline): MNHNS, SASEGT. The CDR3 is CASMGFRDNEQFF. CDR3 bases: TGTGCCAGCATGGGATTTAGGGACAATGAGCAGTTCTTC.

The V call is TRBV13, the J call TRBJ2-1; the match to TRBD2 covers 7 bases. Germline loops: CDR1 PRHDT, CDR2 FYEKMQ (reference sequence). V gave up 3 bases and J gave up 4 bases; unmatched junction bases: 12. The CDR3 totals 17 residues. The CDR3, as DNA: TGTGCCAGCAGCTTTAGGGCTTATGCTAGCGGATACAATGAGCAGTTCTTC. Translated, it gives CASSFRAYASGYNEQFF.

V is TRBV27 and J is TRBJ2-3; 7 positions match TRBD2. The V segment lost 6 bases and the J segment 2 bases; nucleotides outside the gene matches: 8. CDR3 length: 15 amino acids. CDR1 is MNHEY, CDR2 SMNVEV, per germline (reference sequence). CDR3 residues: CASSVRAGDTDTQYF. The CDR3 nucleotides are TGTGCCAGCAGCGTTCGGGCGGGGGACACAGATACGCAGTATTTT.

V is TRBV7-2 and J is TRBJ1-1, with a tentative D call TRBD1 (5 bases). Germline assignment: CDR1 SGHTA and CDR2 FQGNSA. Trimming took 5 bases from V and 0 from J, leaving 10 bases between them. The CDR3 has 14 amino acids. The CDR3, as DNA: TGTGCCAGCAGCCCGACGGACATGAACACTGAAGCTTTCTTT. This codes for CASSPTDMNTEAFF.

The chain employs TRBV6-1 and TRBJ2-5, with D possibly TRBD1 on 5 matching bases. Germline CDR1 is MNHNS and CDR2 is SASEGT. The CDR3 contains 15 residues. Trimming left V 1 base short and J 6 bases short, with 15 bases between. In nucleotides, the CDR3 is TGTGCCAGCAGTGAAGGACAGTGGGTTCTGAAGACCCAGTACTTC. This sequence encodes CASSEGQWVLKTQYF.

The chain employs TRBV7-9 and TRBJ2-7; 9 bases are a match to TRBD1. The V gene end was trimmed by 4 bases and the J gene end by 2 bases; junction bases not matched to a gene: 6. The CDR3 contains 15 residues. CDR1 is SEHNR and CDR2 is FQNEAQ in the germline V gene (reference sequence). CDR3 region: CASSSPGQGPYEQYF. As DNA, the CDR3 is TGTGCCAGCAGCTCACCCGGACAGGGGCCCTACGAGCAGTACTTC.

The chain links TRBV5-6 to TRBJ1-4; D gene uncertain. V gave up 3 bases and J gave up 8 bases, with 11 bases separating them. The CDR3 has 13 residues. The V gene's germline CDR1 is SGHDT and CDR2 YYEEEE. DNA of the CDR3: TGTGCCAGCAGCTGGGTGGGTAGCGAAAAACTGTTTTTT. The encoded protein is CASSWVGSEKLFF.